A selection of T cell receptor beta chains follows, all from one sample in a study of blood T cell repertoires in COVID-19. Sequencing was performed with immunoSEQ multiplex PCR; in TCRdb, only in-frame clones are kept and a portion is missing. The repertoire consists of under 300,000 clones, with 70% to 85% occurring once and the leading ten covering 3% to 3.5%. Specimen: peripheral blood. These receptors were taken from a woman of 80 years or more with acute or convalescent COVID-19. The CDR3 runs from the conserved cysteine through the conserved F or W.

CDR3 protein,V gene,J gene
CASSLMEYSNQPQHF,TRBV18,TRBJ1-5
CASSRGQGGNQPQHF,TRBV19,TRBJ1-5
CASSPGTETGELFF,TRBV18,TRBJ2-2
CASSYSAMNYGYTF,TRBV6-5,TRBJ1-2
CASSTSGQGGSPLHF,TRBV19,TRBJ1-6
CASSYRSFNYGYTF,TRBV6-2/TRBV6-3,TRBJ1-2
CASSQDKETGVHVHTNTEAFF,TRBV3-1/TRBV3-2,TRBJ1-1
CASSADSFHYGYTF,TRBV7-8,TRBJ1-2
CASSISGTGGQTQYF,TRBV7-2,TRBJ2-5
CATSRELKRLNNEQFF,TRBV15,TRBJ2-1
CASSQDRRVDEQYF,TRBV4-2,TRBJ2-7
CASSLRGQGLTDTQYF,TRBV27,TRBJ2-3
CASSITGLGGNQPQHF,TRBV7-2,TRBJ1-5
CASSRGTGINQPQHF,TRBV3-1/TRBV3-2,TRBJ1-5
CAWRRQGFTEAFF,TRBV30,TRBJ1-1
CASSLLETGPRHEQFF,TRBV5-1,TRBJ2-1
CASSLILTSGINEQFF,TRBV14,TRBJ2-1
CASSLPGTRNEQFF,TRBV11-2,TRBJ2-1
CASSVEGQAVEQYF,TRBV9,TRBJ2-7
CASSPPGVDTQYF,TRBV18,TRBJ2-3
CASSSREIGELFF,TRBV5-1,TRBJ2-2
CASSYQGAAKNIQYF,TRBV6-5,TRBJ2-4
CASSPGSGYEQYF,TRBV5-1,TRBJ2-7
CASSLDWTRPTDEQFF,TRBV11-2,TRBJ2-1
CASSKDGRDSGTDTQYF,TRBV5-1,TRBJ2-3
CASSQDPGLAGAYNEQFF,TRBV4-1,TRBJ2-1
CASSLGSGLNYGYTF,TRBV7-8,TRBJ1-2
CASSTTSALQETQYF,TRBV19,TRBJ2-5
CATSDPRGRYNEQFF,TRBV24-1,TRBJ2-1
CASSTREPGLGNTIYF,TRBV5-1,TRBJ1-3
CASGGPQGRVEKLFF,TRBV19,TRBJ1-4
CASSLSTGFYGYTF,TRBV11-2,TRBJ1-2
CASSVDTSANTGELFF,TRBV9,TRBJ2-2
CAINPDRGTMGTDTQYF,TRBV10-3,TRBJ2-3
CASSQGQVALSSNQPQHF,TRBV18,TRBJ1-5
CASSYPGLGTDTQYF,TRBV6-2/TRBV6-3,TRBJ2-3
CASSIGPGVTEAFF,TRBV19,TRBJ1-1
CASSLRGQGTGELFF,TRBV7-9,TRBJ2-2
CASSPPGQTNEKLFF,TRBV4-1,TRBJ1-4
CASSRADGLNYGYTF,TRBV19,TRBJ1-2
CASSLARYSPGQETQYF,TRBV5-1,TRBJ2-5
CAISEQGYEQYF,TRBV10-3,TRBJ2-7
CASSAGRNTEAFF,TRBV2,TRBJ1-1
CASRSQGGTEKLFF,TRBV2,TRBJ1-4
CASSQEPMGLAAQETQYF,TRBV4-1,TRBJ2-5
CASSLDLGTSSYEQYF,TRBV5-8,TRBJ2-7
CASSSPGLLYEQYF,TRBV5-1,TRBJ2-7
CASSSRTSGSNEQFF,TRBV6-6,TRBJ2-1
CASSRMRVLTDTQYF,TRBV6-1,TRBJ2-3
CATSRARGTTDTQYF,TRBV15,TRBJ2-3
CASSRKGTRGDEQFF,TRBV2,TRBJ2-1
CASSQEAANYGYTF,TRBV4-3,TRBJ1-2
CASSLESSYNEQFF,TRBV5-1,TRBJ2-1
CASSVDTAPSNYGYTF,TRBV9,TRBJ1-2
CSALNGYTF,TRBV20-1,TRBJ1-2